Here is one TCR beta chain with its context. The target of this receptor is not known. No much larger clone is present one base from it, and per-base qualities are unavailable. The CDR3 regions of human TCRbeta chains were analyzed by immunosequencing. On the authors' methods: TCRs in the repertoires were matched against a reference library of SARS-CoV-2-specific TCRs that had been generated with the MIRA antigen-specificity platform. Breadth meant the fraction of unique TCRs that were SARS-CoV-2-associated, whereas depth meant the fraction of total T cells that were SARS-CoV-2-associated. Using the MIRA data, each spike-specific TCR was mapped to the spike region that the TCR reacts to and placed in a CD4 or CD8 class. Log10-transformed breadth and depth values were compared by one-way ANOVA with Sidak's multiple comparisons tests. Entries here come from immuneACCESS through TCRdb and include only in-frame sequences with V and J called. Some clones fail to appear in such tables; in the studies checked, an unresolved V gene covers under half of the shortfall, and the cause of the remainder is unknown. The V and J calls and the clone size are those of that table, but D and trimming were determined from the DNA. This sample is represented by roughly 130,000 clones; 90% to 95% of them were singletons. The biggest ten clones account for 2.8% of the sample.

This entry belongs to a study of T cell responses to AZD1222 COVID-19 vaccine (dated by TCRdb to the early 2020s). Regarding the research as a whole: AZD1222 recipients whose second dose came at about 4 weeks and those whose second dose came at about 12 weeks were combined into one group, since spike-specific TCR depth and breadth did not differ between the two schedules. Trial participants were enrolled into age subgroups of 18-55, 56-69 and 70-plus years, which contained 148, 28 and 57 TCR-sequenced participants, respectively. A total of 233 trial participants underwent TCR sequencing, of whom more than 200 had received two doses of AZD1222 and some 25 had received two doses of the MenACWY control vaccine.

Study-wide findings and limitations: The 56-69-year group was small, and its depth increase did not reach significance, likely because of low power. Spike-specific TCR breadth and depth rose significantly after two AZD1222 doses compared with day 0 and with MenACWY recipients. Participants were mostly white British, with more females than males. The authors suggested clonal diversity may have been underestimated. CD4 TCRs associated with the vaccine covered the entire spike protein, and the dominant responses were in regions 160-218 and 743-854. Epitopes outside the regions mutated in the B.1.351 and B.1.1.7 variants were reportedly recognized by nearly half of the unique spike-specific TCRs. Because no day 14 peak-response samples were available, the repertoires could be characterized only after the peak T cell response. Only 5 to 7 AZD1222 recipients were SARS-CoV-2 seropositive at baseline, limiting conclusions about previously exposed vaccinees.

Taken with the paper, the label for time point translates to: baseline before first vaccination. The vaccinee samples were drawn from two UK trials, COV001 and COV002, one of which was a single-blind randomized controlled phase 2/3 trial testing AZD1222 (ChAdOx1 nCoV-19) in healthy adults. For TCRbeta chain sequencing, PBMC samples from trial participants were taken at day 0 and at day 28 after the second dose. The clonotype comes from an adult in good health. Sequenced here: peripheral blood, sampled on day 0 of AZD1222 vaccination.

CDR3 loop: CASSQSSGRRDEQFF. The sequenced DNA: TGCGCCAGCAGCCAATCGAGCGGGAGGAGGGATGAGCAGTTCTTC. The sequence joins TRBV4-3 to TRBJ2-1; TRBD2 lines up with 9 middle nucleotides. From the cysteine through the phenylalanine, the CDR3 covers 15 amino acids. The CDR3 DNA has 45 bases and is translated from base 1. Trimmed from V: 2 bases; trimmed from J: 8 bases; junction bases lacking a gene match: 7. Via the germline V gene, CDR1 is LGHNA and CDR2 YSLEER.